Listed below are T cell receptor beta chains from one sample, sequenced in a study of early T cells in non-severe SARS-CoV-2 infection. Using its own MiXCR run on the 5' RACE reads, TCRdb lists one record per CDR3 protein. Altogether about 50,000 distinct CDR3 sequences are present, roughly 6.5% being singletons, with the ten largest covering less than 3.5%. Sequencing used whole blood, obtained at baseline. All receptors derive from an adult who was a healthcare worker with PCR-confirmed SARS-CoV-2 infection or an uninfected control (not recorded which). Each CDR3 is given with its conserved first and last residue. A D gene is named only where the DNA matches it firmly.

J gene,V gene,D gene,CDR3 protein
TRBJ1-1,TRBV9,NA,CASSVGTGSMNTEAFF
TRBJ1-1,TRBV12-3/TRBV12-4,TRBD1,CASRGDRGRGNTEAFF
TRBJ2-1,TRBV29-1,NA,CSGRRISSYNEQFF
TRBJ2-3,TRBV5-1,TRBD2,CASSNNIAGGSTDTQYF
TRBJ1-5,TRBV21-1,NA,CASSTTKGQGWQPQHF
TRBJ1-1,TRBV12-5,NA,CASGLRLGTEAFF
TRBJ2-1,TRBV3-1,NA,CASSQDHGGTYNEQFF
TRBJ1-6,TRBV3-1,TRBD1,CASSPPRGQLRSPLHF
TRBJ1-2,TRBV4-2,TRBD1,CASSQDLPVTGSGYTF
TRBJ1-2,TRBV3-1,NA,CASSQDGNAAYGYTF
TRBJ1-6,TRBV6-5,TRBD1,CASSHATGVRRNSPLHF
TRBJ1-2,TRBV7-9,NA,CASSLGVDRRHYGYTF
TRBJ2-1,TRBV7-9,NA,CASSLVAEEQFF
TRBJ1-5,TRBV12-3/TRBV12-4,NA,CASRAVGGNQPQHF
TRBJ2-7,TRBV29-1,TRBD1,CSVEAGSGQGAYEQYF
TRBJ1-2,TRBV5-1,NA,CASSLTGVNNYGYTF
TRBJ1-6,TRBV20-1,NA,CSGRRGGGLISPLHF
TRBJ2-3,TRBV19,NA,CASSGGVLTDTQYF
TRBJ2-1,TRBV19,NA,CASSMGTGAYNEQFF
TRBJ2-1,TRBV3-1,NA,CASSQDPGLAYNAEQFF
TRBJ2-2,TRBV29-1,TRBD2,CSVARGGNTGELFF
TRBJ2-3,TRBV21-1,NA,CASSSGLDTQYF
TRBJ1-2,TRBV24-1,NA,CATSDSTHGGYTF
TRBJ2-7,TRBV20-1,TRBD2,CSAIRGSDSYEQYF
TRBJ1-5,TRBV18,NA,CASTTDGGNQPQHF
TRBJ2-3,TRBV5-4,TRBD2,CASSSGGARSPDTQYF
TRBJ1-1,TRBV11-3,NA,CASSPSRPGDEAFF
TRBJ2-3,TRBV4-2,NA,CASSQDLMGRGQYF
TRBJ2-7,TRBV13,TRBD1,CASSPPTGLYEQYF